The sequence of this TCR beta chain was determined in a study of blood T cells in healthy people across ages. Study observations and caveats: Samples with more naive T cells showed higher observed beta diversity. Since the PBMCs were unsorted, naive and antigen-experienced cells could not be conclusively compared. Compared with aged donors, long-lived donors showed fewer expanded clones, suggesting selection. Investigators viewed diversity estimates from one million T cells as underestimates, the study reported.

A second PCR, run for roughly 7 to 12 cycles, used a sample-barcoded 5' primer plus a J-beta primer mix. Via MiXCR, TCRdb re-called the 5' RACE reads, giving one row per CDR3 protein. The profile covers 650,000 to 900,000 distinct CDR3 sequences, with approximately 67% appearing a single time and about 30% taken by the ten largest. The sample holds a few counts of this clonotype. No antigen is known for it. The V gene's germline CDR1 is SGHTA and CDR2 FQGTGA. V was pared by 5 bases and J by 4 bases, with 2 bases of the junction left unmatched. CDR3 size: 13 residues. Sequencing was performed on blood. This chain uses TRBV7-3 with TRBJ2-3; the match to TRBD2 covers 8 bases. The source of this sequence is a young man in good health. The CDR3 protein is CASSPGGADTQYF. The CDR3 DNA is TGTGCCAGCAGCCCCGGGGGGGCAGATACGCAGTATTTT.